This TCR beta chain was retrieved from a study of blood T cell repertoires in COVID-19 (dated by TCRdb to the early 2020s). In terms of the full investigation: Samples covering the acute and convalescent phases of COVID-19 were provided by collaborators in the United States, Italy and Spain. Where available, HLA class I and class II types were obtained from metadata supplied by the sample provider rather than from assay-based typing. The prospective study material was composed of cDNA or gDNA derived from T cells, B-cell-depleted T cells, or PBMCs. A freely available public database, intended as a resource for researchers studying the immune response to SARS-CoV-2, is where the repertoires were released. The sample metadata nearly always contained a de-identified subject ID, COVID-19 status, age in years and sex. Samples came from the ongoing ImmuneRACE study (first 160 participants) plus 1,254 subjects from 6 global collaborators. Subjects who had been exposed to COVID-19, were actively infected with it, or had recovered from it provided the deeply sampled blood TCRbeta repertoires that made up the dataset. Findings and caveats that apply to the study as a whole: The quantity of clinical and demographic metadata differed by source and by participant and was supplied without curation.

From a lookup of the germline V gene (reference sequence), CDR1 and CDR2 are LGHDT and YNNKEL. Including the terminal cysteine and phenylalanine, the CDR3 comprises 15 residues. The CDR3 DNA has 45 bases and is translated from base 1. Germline trimming amounts to 2 bases on V and 3 bases on J, with 5 as the count of junction bases outside the gene matches. TCRbeta CDR3 regions were amplified from genomic DNA using the immunoSEQ Assay, a bias-controlled multiplex PCR. In the source study's methods: The number of nucleated cells in each sample was estimated from the amplification of reference gene primers within the assay. To quantify the absolute abundance of each unique TCRbeta CDR3 rearrangement, sequence reads were collapsed and filtered. For each sample, productive Simpson clonality was calculated as the square root of Simpson's diversity index across productive rearrangements. Entries here come from immuneACCESS through TCRdb and include only in-frame sequences with V and J called. Some clones fail to appear in such tables; in the studies checked, an unresolved V gene covers under half of the shortfall, and the cause of the remainder is unknown. V, J and clone size are taken as reported in that table, and D and trimming were inferred from the DNA itself. This sample holds about 190,000 clones; approximately 91% were observed only once. The leading ten clones occupy 1.1% of the sample.

Turning to this clone: The antigen it recognizes is unknown. No qualities accompany the bases; no much larger clone lies one base away.

Collaborating institutions collected whole blood in K2EDTA tubes following their own protocols. For TCRbeta analysis, collaborator samples were shipped as frozen whole blood, as isolated PBMCs, or as DNA extracted from either sample type. The receptor comes from a man aged 30 to 45 with acute or convalescent COVID-19. Sample: peripheral blood. The rearrangement combines TRBV3-1 (or the pseudogene TRBV3-2) with TRBJ2-7; TRBD2 fits 9 bases in the junction. The DNA is as follows: TGTGCCAGCAGCCAACGGCGGGAGGGCCTCTACGAGCAGTACTTC. The translation is CASSQRREGLYEQYF.